These T cell receptor beta chains were read from a single sample in a study of blood T cell repertoires in COVID-19. The protocol was immunoSEQ multiplex PCR, while the TCRdb copy is restricted to in-frame clones and leaves out a portion. Of 250,000 to 350,000 clones in the sample, around nine tenths were seen once. Source material: peripheral blood. These receptors all stem from an older woman with acute or convalescent COVID-19. CDR3s include the opening cysteine and the closing phenylalanine or tryptophan. Fields, in order: J gene, V gene, CDR3 protein.

TRBJ1-3,TRBV15,CATSRDRGSGNTIYF
TRBJ1-1,TRBV19,CASRPGQGTGPEAFF
TRBJ1-4,TRBV27,CASSSGTLMEKLFF
TRBJ1-2,TRBV19,CASSISARGQDGYTF
TRBJ2-6,TRBV7-3,CASSKRDGSNSGANVLTF
TRBJ1-2,TRBV5-1,CASSGLDRLLGYTF
TRBJ2-1,TRBV11-2,CASSFGQSMYNEQFF
TRBJ2-2,TRBV21-1,CASSNRTLGTVTCTGELFF
TRBJ1-5,TRBV24-1,CATSDHDRVQPQHF
TRBJ1-5,TRBV28,CASSPRNQPQHF
TRBJ2-7,TRBV19,CASSIPGQGARNEQYF
TRBJ2-1,TRBV7-9,CASSRQGSKEFF
TRBJ2-1,TRBV4-3,CASSHHRGGRSYNEQFF
TRBJ1-4,TRBV5-4,CASSLQQGSNEKLFF
TRBJ2-1,TRBV27,CASSFGRNEQFF
TRBJ1-2,TRBV7-9,CASSPRGNNYGYTF
TRBJ1-2,TRBV7-2,CASSSSGSGGYTF
TRBJ2-7,TRBV19,CASRNGASGTYEQYF
TRBJ2-5,TRBV7-9,CASSLALDSQETQYF
TRBJ2-7,TRBV7-6,CASSLGSGSSTDEQYF
TRBJ1-4,TRBV30,CAWRTGQGATNEKLFF
TRBJ1-1,TRBV20-1,CSAGVWTEAFF
TRBJ2-5,TRBV6-5,CASSFNRDIVAETQYF
TRBJ2-1,TRBV7-6,CASSLGTSGYNEQFF
TRBJ2-5,TRBV11-3,CASSYGLAGAHQETQYF
TRBJ2-2,TRBV5-1,CASSSGTGGDGGELFF
TRBJ2-7,TRBV9,CASSGGGDYEQYF
TRBJ2-2,TRBV3-1/TRBV3-2,CASTPRGGATGELFF
TRBJ1-5,TRBV6-6,CASRENRDPNQPQHF
TRBJ2-5,TRBV18,CASSRPGGLRSGETQYF
TRBJ1-2,TRBV2,CASSEASYGYTF
TRBJ2-1,TRBV19,CASSTGISYNEQFF
TRBJ2-2,TRBV6-6,CASSPQGSGELFF
TRBJ2-1,TRBV6-4,CASSPMLAGVYNEQFF
TRBJ2-3,TRBV18,CASSPRSGGTDTQYF
TRBJ1-2,TRBV19,CASSIWGGQSPNYGYTF
TRBJ1-5,TRBV6-2/TRBV6-3,CASSYSQGGFSNQPQHF
TRBJ2-7,TRBV28,CASSLFLTSESSYEQYF
TRBJ1-2,TRBV6-5,CASSSGDRFLYGYTF
TRBJ2-3,TRBV6-2/TRBV6-3,CASSYSTASTDTQYF
TRBJ2-1,TRBV11-2,CASSFHKEGEQFF
TRBJ1-2,TRBV4-1,CASSHGQGKRGYTF
TRBJ1-2,TRBV6-2/TRBV6-3,CASSYVQGSFYGYTF
TRBJ1-2,TRBV18,CASSPAGNGYTF
TRBJ2-7,TRBV6-1,CASSDRDRKAYEQYF
TRBJ1-3,TRBV7-8,CASSLVRTRTGGDSGGNTIYF
TRBJ1-2,TRBV3-1/TRBV3-2,CASSTIEGWNYGYTF
TRBJ1-3,TRBV3-1/TRBV3-2,CASSPPGREVLRGNTIYF
TRBJ2-1,TRBV5-8,CASSWGLAGGTEQFF
TRBJ1-5,TRBV19,CASSRTGGNSNQPQHF
TRBJ2-3,TRBV29-1,CSYGAADTQYF
TRBJ2-5,TRBV5-1,CASSWGQGISSETQYF
TRBJ1-2,TRBV19,CASRGHGYTF
TRBJ1-2,TRBV7-9,CASSPQGTYGYTF
TRBJ2-7,TRBV3-1/TRBV3-2,CASSQDGTSAYEQYF
TRBJ1-2,TRBV7-9,CASSLARYEGYTF
TRBJ2-2,TRBV12-3/TRBV12-4,CASSKNTGELFF
TRBJ1-6,TRBV2,CASSYRGYENSPLHF
TRBJ1-3,TRBV5-8,CASSSQGFGNTIYF
TRBJ2-1,TRBV6-2/TRBV6-3,CASSRAGQYNEQFF